This T cell receptor beta chain appears in the sequencing data of a study of T cells in Graves' hyperthyroidism and ophthalmopathy. Overall study: The blood sample was taken at first diagnosis, before treatment began.

Inclusion characteristics of ophthalmopathy patients comprised a Clinical Activity Score of at least 3, a NOSPECS grade of at least 4, and duration under 3 months. Isolation of PBMCs was performed on approximately 10 ml fresh peripheral blood. This clonotype was seen ten or more times. The germline V gene has CDR1 DFQATT and CDR2 SNEGSKA (reference sequence). The CDR3 length is 15 residues. Losses at the gene ends were 6 bases for V and 0 bases for J; bases not matched to a gene: 8. Authors of the study amplified TCR beta CDR3 regions from RNA transcripts. The HTBI primer set served for first-round RT-PCR of the TCR CDR3. Using its own MiXCR run on the multiplex PCR reads, TCRdb lists one record per CDR3 protein. The sample has approximately 430,000 distinct CDR3 sequences, approximately 14% seen once.

The sample consisted of blood. The clonotype originates from a man between 18 and 29 years old with Graves' ophthalmopathy. J is TRBJ2-3 and V is TRBV20-1, with TRBD2 identical over 8 bases. This CDR3 reads CSANRGGTSTDTQYF. Here the CDR3 DNA reads TGCAGTGCCAACCGCGGGGGGACTAGCACAGATACGCAGTATTTT.